The 25 T cell receptor beta chains listed next were all sequenced from one sample in a study of Ad26.COV2.S vaccination and SARS-CoV-2 variants. The sample's treatment: 15 to 20 received Ad26.COV2.S at low or high dose, single or two shots; roughly five received placebo; per-sample allocation not given. On day 63 after the first injection, vaccine and placebo recipients gave samples. Assay used: immunoSEQ multiplex PCR; TCRdb lists only in-frame clones, some missing. The sample lists 300,000 to 400,000 clones, around 89% seen once, with 6.4% in the top ten. Sequencing was performed on peripheral blood, taken in a trial of Ad26.COV2.S vaccine versus placebo. The receptors here all came from a person aged 18-60 years who received the Ad26.COV2.S COVID-19 vaccine or a placebo.

J is TRBJ1-2 and V is TRBV4-2; 11 bases map to TRBD1. Germline loops: CDR1 LGHNA, CDR2 YNFKEQ. V was pared by 2 bases and J by 7 bases, with 12 bases of the junction left unmatched. The CDR3 loop spans 17 amino acids. The CDR3 region is CASSQQVQGQGAFGYTF. DNA of the CDR3: TGTGCCAGCAGCCAACAGGTTCAAGGACAGGGGGCGTTTGGCTACACCTTC.

This chain connects TRBV19 to TRBJ1-6; TRBD1 might be the D (5 bases). The CDR3 length is 13 residues. Trimming left V 7 bases short and J 10 bases short, with 14 bases between. Germline loops: CDR1 LNHDA, CDR2 SQIVND (reference sequence). CDR3 nucleotide sequence: TGTGCCAGTAATCAGGGTAGGGTCTCACCCCTCCACTTT. Amino acids: CASNQGRVSPLHF.

J is TRBJ2-6 and V is TRBV21-1; the D call in the table, TRBD1, was not verified against the DNA. TRBV21-1 is an annotated pseudogene. This CDR3 has 14 amino acids. The CDR3 loop reads CASSTSSGANVLTF. In DNA, the CDR3 is TGTGCCAGCAGCACCAGCTCTGGGGCCAACGTCCTGACTTTC.

The CDR3 here is CASGQGLTYEQYF. The DNA of the CDR3 is TGTGCCAGTGGGCAGGGGTTAACCTACGAGCAGTACTTC. The chain has TRBV27 and TRBJ2-7; TRBD1 might be the D (6 bases). V lost 9 bases, J lost 2 bases, and 14 bases lay in between. Germline CDR1 and CDR2: MNHEY and SMNVEV (reference sequence). This CDR3 has 13 amino acids.

V gene TRBV2 combines with J gene TRBJ1-5; D gene uncertain. The germline CDR1 and CDR2 sequences are SNHLY and FYNNEI. The V end lost 3 bases, the J end lost 6 bases, and 12 bases lay between the germline ends. CDR3 length equals 14 residues. The CDR3 reads CASSEIGSSQPQHF. CDR3 nucleotides: TGTGCCAGCAGTGAGATAGGCAGTAGTCAGCCCCAGCATTTT.

The chain combines TRBV18 with TRBJ1-2; the D gene is possibly TRBD1 (5 bases). Trimming cost V 0 bases and J 2 bases, with 7 bases left between them. The V gene's germline CDR1 is KGHSH and CDR2 LQKENI. The CDR3 loop spans 14 amino acids. CDR3 DNA: TGTGCCAGCTCACCACCGTCAGGGAACTATGGCTACACCTTC. It translates to CASSPPSGNYGYTF. Supplemented by reference TRBV18 and TRBJ1-2, the full variable domain reads NAGVMQNPRHLVRRRGQEARLRCSPMKGHSHVYWYRQLPEEGLKFMVYLQKENIIDESGMPKERFSAEFPKEGPSILRIQQVVRGDSAAYFCASSPPSGNYGYTFGSGTRLTVV.

This rearrangement joins TRBV6-2 or TRBV6-3 to TRBJ2-1, with 12 bases that match TRBD2. CDR1 MNHEY and CDR2 SVGEGT come from the germline V gene. J lost 7 bases, V lost 5 bases, and 6 bases had no gene match. CDR3 length: 15 residues. The CDR3 sequence is CASSLTSGRVNEQFF. DNA of the CDR3: TGTGCCAGCAGTCTGACTAGCGGGAGAGTAAATGAGCAGTTCTTC.

This clone was counted once. This chain joins TRBV6-6 and TRBJ1-1, with D possibly matching TRBD1 (6 bases). Germline values: CDR1 MNHNY, CDR2 SVGAGI (reference sequence). The V end lost 2 bases, the J end lost 0 bases, and 13 bases lay between the germline ends. The CDR3 is 16 residues long. CDR3 loop: CASSYNTGLVNTEAFF. CDR3 coding DNA: TGTGCCAGCAGTTACAATACAGGGTTAGTGAACACTGAAGCTTTCTTT.

The rearrangement joins TRBV19 to TRBJ2-5; no definite D call. Germline CDR1 and CDR2: LNHDA and SQIVND (reference sequence). This CDR3 region has 16 residues. The V and J ends lost 6 bases and 4 bases respectively, with 21 bases between them. The CDR3 sequence: CASSRVPDRPRETQYF. The CDR3 DNA follows: TGTGCCAGTAGCCGGGTACCCGACCGGCCCCGAGAGACCCAGTACTTC.

The chain has TRBV27 and TRBJ2-3, with TRBD1 as a possible D gene (6 bases). The CDR3 is 13 amino acids. In germline, CDR1 is MNHEY, CDR2 SMNVEV (reference sequence). The germline V and J ends were trimmed by 5 bases and 6 bases, with 12 bases remaining between them. The DNA of the CDR3 is TGTGCCAGCAGTATATATAGGGGGGATACGCAGTATTTT. This sequence encodes CASSIYRGDTQYF.

The chain links TRBV18 to TRBJ1-1; 8 nucleotides align to TRBD1. Germline-derived CDR1 and CDR2 are KGHSH and LQKENI. This CDR3 has 17 residues. The V gene end was trimmed by 0 bases and the J gene end by 1 base; junction bases not matched to a gene: 7. The CDR3 nucleotides read TGTGCCAGCTCACCACCCTACAGGGGGACGAAGAACACTGAAGCTTTCTTT. Protein sequence: CASSPPYRGTKNTEAFF.

This chain joins TRBV7-2 and TRBJ2-1, with 16 bases aligning to TRBD2. This CDR3 contains 16 residues. J lost 9 bases, V lost 7 bases, and 9 bases had no gene match. Germline CDR1 is SGHTA and CDR2 is FQGNSA. The CDR3 nucleotides are TGTGCCAGCAAAGGGACTAGCGGGAGGGCCTTAACTGAGCAGTTCTTC. Its translation: CASKGTSGRALTEQFF. The variable domain in full, completed from reference TRBV7-2 and TRBJ2-1, reads GAGVSQSPSNKVTEKGKDVELRCDPISGHTALYWYRQSLGQGLEFLIYFQGNSAPDKSGLPSDRFSAERTGGSVSTLTIQRTQQEDSAVYLCASKGTSGRALTEQFFGPGTRLTVL.

V and J are TRBV30 and TRBJ1-1, with D perhaps TRBD1 (6 bases). V was cut by 8 bases and J by 0 bases, with 13 bases left in between. Germline CDR1 is GTSNPN and CDR2 is SVGIG (reference sequence). The CDR3 is made up of 13 amino acids. The CDR3 DNA follows: TGTGCCCACAGTGGACAGATGAACACTGAAGCTTTCTTT. Translating gives CAHSGQMNTEAFF. The full variable domain, with the rest looked up from reference TRBV30 and TRBJ1-1, is SQTIHQWPATLVQPVGSPLSLECTVEGTSNPNLYWYRQAAGRGLQLLFYSVGIGQISSEVPQNLSASRPQDRQFILSSKKLLLSDSGFYLCAHSGQMNTEAFFGQGTRLTVV.

The genes are TRBV4-2 and TRBJ2-7; 8 nucleotides align to TRBD1. V shed 1 base and J 5 bases; nucleotides not matched to a gene: 4. The germline V gene encodes CDR1 LGHNA and CDR2 YNFKEQ. CDR3 length equals 14 residues. As DNA, the CDR3 is TGTGCCAGCAGCCAAGGTGACAGGGGTAACGAGCAGTACTTC. Translating it yields CASSQGDRGNEQYF.

The gene calls are TRBV6-4 and TRBJ2-6; D call uncertain. CDR1 is MRHNA, CDR2 SNTAGT, per germline. The CDR3 sequence is 16 residues long. Trimming pared 0 bases from V and 0 bases from J, leaving 6 bases between. CDR3 residues: CASSDSSHSGANVLTF. CDR3 in DNA: TGTGCCAGCAGTGACTCTAGTCACTCTGGGGCCAACGTCCTGACTTTC.

V and J are TRBV28 and TRBJ1-2; 9 nucleotides agree with TRBD1. Germline V CDR1 and CDR2: MDHEN, SYDVKM. V lost 3 bases, J lost 2 bases, and 4 bases stayed unmatched. The CDR3 has 15 amino acids. CDR3 protein: CASSFLGQGNYGYTF. DNA for the CDR3: TGTGCCAGCAGTTTCCTTGGACAGGGGAACTATGGCTACACCTTC.

This chain uses TRBV28 with TRBJ2-5; D is ambiguous. The germline CDR1 and CDR2 sequences are MDHEN and SYDVKM. V lost 10 bases and J 6 bases, leaving 18 bases between the germline ends. The CDR3 is made up of 13 amino acids. The chain's CDR3 is CATGRRAWQTQYF. The CDR3 DNA is TGTGCCACGGGTCGTAGGGCATGGCAGACCCAGTACTTC. Using reference TRBV28 and TRBJ2-5 for the parts outside the CDR3, the full variable domain is DVKVTQSSRYLVKRTGEKVFLECVQDMDHENMFWYRQDPGLGLRLIYFSYDVKMKEKGDIPEGYSVSREKKERFSLILESASTNQTSMYLCATGRRAWQTQYFGPGTRLLVL.

The V gene is TRBV6-5, the J gene TRBJ2-7, with TRBD2 matching 15 bases. This CDR3 has 14 amino acids. V was clipped by 6 bases and J by 9 bases; unmatched bases: 6. Germline lookup yields CDR1 MNHEY and CDR2 SVGAGI. The chain's CDR3 is CASRRTSGREGQYF. The CDR3 nucleotides read TGTGCCAGCAGAAGGACTAGCGGGAGGGAGGGGCAGTACTTC.

Of note for this clone: This sample includes further DNA sequences coding for the same CDR3. V is TRBV18 and J is TRBJ1-5, with 7 bases that match TRBD1. This CDR3 has 14 amino acids. J gave up 2 bases and V 2 bases, and 0 bases lay outside the gene matches. Germline CDR1 KGHSH, CDR2 LQKENI. The chain's CDR3 is CASSPGQGNQPQHF. The DNA of the CDR3 is TGTGCCAGCTCACCAGGACAGGGCAATCAGCCCCAGCATTTT.

This clone was detected only once. V usage is TRBV5-1 and J usage is TRBJ1-6, with TRBD1 matching over 7 bases. The CDR3 consists of 16 residues. V was pared by 0 bases and J by 4 bases, with 4 bases of the junction left unmatched. Germline lookup yields CDR1 SGHRS and CDR2 YFSETQ. The CDR3 coding sequence is TGCGCCAGCAGCTTGGAACAGGGGACTTATAATTCACCCCTCCACTTT. Amino acids: CASSLEQGTYNSPLHF.

V gene TRBV5-4 combines with J gene TRBJ1-1, with D maybe TRBD1 (5 bases). CDR1 and CDR2 (germline): SGHNT, YYREEE (reference sequence). CDR3 length equals 15 residues. The V and J ends lost 4 bases and 4 bases respectively, with 17 bases between them. CDR3 sequence reads: CASSGGALRGTEAFF. The CDR3 DNA reads TGTGCCAGCAGCGGCGGGGCCCTCCGCGGCACTGAAGCTTTCTTT.

The rearrangement joins TRBV6-5 to TRBJ2-2; D is undetermined. V lost 2 bases and J lost 4, with 5 bases in between. Germline V gene sequence: CDR1 MNHEY, CDR2 SVGAGI. The CDR3 covers 13 residues. CDR3 in DNA: TGTGCCAGCAGTTACCTGGGCACCGGGGAGCTGTTTTTT. It specifies CASSYLGTGELFF.

The sample holds a few counts of this clone. The CDR3 nucleotides read TGTGCCAGCAGCTCCCCCGGACAGCACACTGAAGCTTTCTTT. Translated, it gives CASSSPGQHTEAFF. V is TRBV7-6 and J is TRBJ1-1; D is perhaps TRBD1 (6 bases). This CDR3 is built from 14 residues. Germline V CDR1 and CDR2: SGHVS, FNYEAQ. Trimming took off 4 bases at V and 3 bases at J, with 12 bases between the two ends.

This clone was found once. The chain combines TRBV6-5 with TRBJ2-3; tentative D call: TRBD1 (7 bases). Germline V gene lookup returns CDR1 MNHEY and CDR2 SVGAGI. Deletions cut 6 bases from V and 4 bases from J, with 14 bases between. CDR3 length: 14 residues. Written as DNA, the CDR3 is TGTGCCAGCAGAAGGGGGGACAGATCAGATACGCAGTATTTT. Its protein product is CASRRGDRSDTQYF.

The rearrangement uses TRBV5-1 and TRBJ1-2, with D perhaps TRBD1 (6 bases). The ends were cut back, 1 base at V and 0 bases at J, with 13 bases in the middle. CDR3 length: 16 residues. The germline CDR1 and CDR2 sequences are SGHRS and YFSETQ. The CDR3 DNA sequence: TGCGCCAGCAGCTTGAAGGAGGGGACACCTAACTATGGCTACACCTTC. This codes for CASSLKEGTPNYGYTF.